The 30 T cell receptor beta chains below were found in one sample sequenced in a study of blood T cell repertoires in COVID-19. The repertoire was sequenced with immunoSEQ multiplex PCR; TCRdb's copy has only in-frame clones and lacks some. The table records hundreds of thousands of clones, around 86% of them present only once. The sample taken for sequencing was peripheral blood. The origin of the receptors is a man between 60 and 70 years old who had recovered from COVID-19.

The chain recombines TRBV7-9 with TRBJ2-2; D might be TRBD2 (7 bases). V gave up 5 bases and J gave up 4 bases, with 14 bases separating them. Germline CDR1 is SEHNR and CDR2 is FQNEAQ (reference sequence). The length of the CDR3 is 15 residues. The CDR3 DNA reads TGTGCCAGCAGCCCGACGGGGGGCTCCACCGGGGAGCTGTTTTTT. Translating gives CASSPTGGSTGELFF.

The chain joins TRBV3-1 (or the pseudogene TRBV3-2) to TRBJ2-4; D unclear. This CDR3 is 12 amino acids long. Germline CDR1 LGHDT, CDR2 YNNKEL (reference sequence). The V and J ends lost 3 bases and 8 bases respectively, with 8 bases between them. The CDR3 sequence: CASSHLRDIQYF. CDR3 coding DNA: TGTGCCAGCAGCCATCTCCGGGACATTCAGTACTTC.

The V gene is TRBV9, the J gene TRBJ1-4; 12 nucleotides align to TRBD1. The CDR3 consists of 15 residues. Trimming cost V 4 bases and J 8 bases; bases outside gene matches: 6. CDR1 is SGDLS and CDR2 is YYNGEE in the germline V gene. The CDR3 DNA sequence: TGTGCCAGCAGCCTCCTCGGGACAGGGGGCGAAAAACTGTTTTTT. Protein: CASSLLGTGGEKLFF.

Here the CDR3 reads CASSPPSQGHGYTF. The CDR3 region has the DNA TGTGCCAGCTCACCACCGTCCCAGGGGCATGGCTACACCTTC. The rearrangement links TRBV18 to TRBJ1-2, with D perhaps matching TRBD1 (6 bases). This CDR3 region has 14 residues. V was trimmed by 0 bases and J by 6 bases, leaving 11 bases between them. Germline V gene data show CDR1 as KGHSH and CDR2 as LQKENI.

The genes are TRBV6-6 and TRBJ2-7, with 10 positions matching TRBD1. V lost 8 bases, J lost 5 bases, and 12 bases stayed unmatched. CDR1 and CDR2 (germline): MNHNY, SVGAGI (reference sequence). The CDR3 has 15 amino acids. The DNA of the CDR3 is TGTGCCAGCCGTACTCATCGACAGGGGGCCAACGAGCAGTACTTC. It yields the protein CASRTHRQGANEQYF.

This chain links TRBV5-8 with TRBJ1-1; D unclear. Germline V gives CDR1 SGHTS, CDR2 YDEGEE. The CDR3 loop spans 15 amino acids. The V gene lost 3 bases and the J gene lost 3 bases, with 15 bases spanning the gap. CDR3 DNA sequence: TGTGCCAGCAGCTGGCGACCCACGAGGGACACTGAAGCTTTCTTT. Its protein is CASSWRPTRDTEAFF.

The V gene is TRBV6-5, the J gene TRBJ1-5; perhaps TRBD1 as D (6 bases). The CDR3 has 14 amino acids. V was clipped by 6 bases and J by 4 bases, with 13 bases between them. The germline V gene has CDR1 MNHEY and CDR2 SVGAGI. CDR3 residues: CASRTDSPNQPQHF. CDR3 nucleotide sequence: TGTGCCAGCAGAACGGACAGCCCAAATCAGCCCCAGCATTTT.

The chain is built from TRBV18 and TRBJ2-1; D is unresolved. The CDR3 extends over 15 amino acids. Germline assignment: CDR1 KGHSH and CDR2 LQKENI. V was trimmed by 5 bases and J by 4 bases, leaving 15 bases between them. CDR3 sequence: CASSSLSGAYNEQFF. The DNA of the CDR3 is TGTGCCAGCTCATCGTTGAGTGGAGCGTACAATGAGCAGTTCTTC. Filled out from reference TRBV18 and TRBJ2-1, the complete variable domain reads NAGVMQNPRHLVRRRGQEARLRCSPMKGHSHVYWYRQLPEEGLKFMVYLQKENIIDESGMPKERFSAEFPKEGPSILRIQQVVRGDSAAYFCASSSLSGAYNEQFFGPGTRLTVL.

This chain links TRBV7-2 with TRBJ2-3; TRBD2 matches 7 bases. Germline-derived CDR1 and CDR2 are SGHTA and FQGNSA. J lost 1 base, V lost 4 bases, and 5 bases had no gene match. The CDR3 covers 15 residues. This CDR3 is CASSSLSGGTDTQYF. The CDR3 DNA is TGTGCCAGCAGCTCCCTGAGCGGGGGCACAGATACGCAGTATTTT.

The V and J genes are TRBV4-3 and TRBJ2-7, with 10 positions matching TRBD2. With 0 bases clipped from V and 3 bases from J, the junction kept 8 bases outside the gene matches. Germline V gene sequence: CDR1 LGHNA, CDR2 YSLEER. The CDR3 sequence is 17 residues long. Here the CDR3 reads CASSQEIRPSGSYEQYF. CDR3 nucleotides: TGCGCCAGCAGCCAAGAGATTCGGCCTAGCGGGAGCTACGAGCAGTACTTC.

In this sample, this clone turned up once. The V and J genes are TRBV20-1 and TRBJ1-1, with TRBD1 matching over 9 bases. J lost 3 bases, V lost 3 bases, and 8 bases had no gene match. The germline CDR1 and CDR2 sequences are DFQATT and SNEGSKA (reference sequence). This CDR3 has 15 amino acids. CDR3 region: CSASGDRGFYTEAFF. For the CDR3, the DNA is TGCAGTGCTAGTGGCGACAGGGGGTTTTACACTGAAGCTTTCTTT.

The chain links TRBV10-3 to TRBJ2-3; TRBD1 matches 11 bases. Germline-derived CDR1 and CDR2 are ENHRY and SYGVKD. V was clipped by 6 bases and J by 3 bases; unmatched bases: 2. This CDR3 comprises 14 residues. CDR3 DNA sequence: TGTGCCATCAGGGGGACAGGGGGGACAGATACGCAGTATTTT. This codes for CAIRGTGGTDTQYF.

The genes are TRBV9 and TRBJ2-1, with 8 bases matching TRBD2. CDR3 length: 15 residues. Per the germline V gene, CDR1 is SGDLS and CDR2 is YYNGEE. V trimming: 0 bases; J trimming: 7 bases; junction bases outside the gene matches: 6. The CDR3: CASSVEAGVGNEQFF. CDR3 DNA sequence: TGTGCCAGCAGCGTAGAAGCGGGGGTAGGGAATGAGCAGTTCTTC.

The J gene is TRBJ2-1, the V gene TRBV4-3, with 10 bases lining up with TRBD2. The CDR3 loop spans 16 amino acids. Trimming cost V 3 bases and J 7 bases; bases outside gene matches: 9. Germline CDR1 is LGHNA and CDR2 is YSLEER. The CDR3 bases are TGCGCCAGCAGCCAGGGACTAGCGAGCTCTGGGAATGAGCAGTTCTTC. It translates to CASSQGLASSGNEQFF.

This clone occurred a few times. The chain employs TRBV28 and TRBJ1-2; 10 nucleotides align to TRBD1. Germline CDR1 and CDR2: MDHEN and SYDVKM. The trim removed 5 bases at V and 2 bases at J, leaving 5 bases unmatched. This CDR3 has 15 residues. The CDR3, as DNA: TGTGCCAGCAGTATAGGACAGGGGGGAAACTATGGCTACACCTTC. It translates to CASSIGQGGNYGYTF.

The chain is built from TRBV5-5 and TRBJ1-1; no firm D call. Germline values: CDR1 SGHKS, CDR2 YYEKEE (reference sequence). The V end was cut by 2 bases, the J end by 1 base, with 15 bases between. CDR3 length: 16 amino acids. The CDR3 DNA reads TGTGCCAGCAGCTTACCGGGGAAAAGAGGGAACACTGAAGCTTTCTTT. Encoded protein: CASSLPGKRGNTEAFF.

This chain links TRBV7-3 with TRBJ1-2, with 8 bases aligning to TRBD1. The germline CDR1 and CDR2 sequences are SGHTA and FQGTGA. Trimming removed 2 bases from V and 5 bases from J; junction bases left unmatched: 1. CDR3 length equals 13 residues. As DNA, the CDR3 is TGTGCCAGCAGCTTAGGGGACAGGTATGGCTACACCTTC. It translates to CASSLGDRYGYTF.

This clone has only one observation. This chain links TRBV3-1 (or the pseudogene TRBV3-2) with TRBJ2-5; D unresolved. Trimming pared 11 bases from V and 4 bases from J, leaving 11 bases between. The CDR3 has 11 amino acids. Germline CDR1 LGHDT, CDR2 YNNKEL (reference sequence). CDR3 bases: TGTGCCCCTACGGTGGTAGAGACCCAGTACTTC. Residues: CAPTVVETQYF.

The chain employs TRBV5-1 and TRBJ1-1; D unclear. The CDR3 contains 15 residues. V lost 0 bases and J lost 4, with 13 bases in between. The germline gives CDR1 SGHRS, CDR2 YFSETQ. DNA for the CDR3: TGCGCCAGCAGCTTGGCCGTACAGCGGGGCACTGAAGCTTTCTTT. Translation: CASSLAVQRGTEAFF.

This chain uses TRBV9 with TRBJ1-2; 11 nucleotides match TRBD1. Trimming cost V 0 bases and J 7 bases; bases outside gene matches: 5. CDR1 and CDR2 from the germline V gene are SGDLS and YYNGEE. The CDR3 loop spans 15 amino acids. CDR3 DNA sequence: TGTGCCAGCAGCGTAGGACAGGGGACAGGGGGTGGCTACACCTTC. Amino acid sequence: CASSVGQGTGGGYTF.

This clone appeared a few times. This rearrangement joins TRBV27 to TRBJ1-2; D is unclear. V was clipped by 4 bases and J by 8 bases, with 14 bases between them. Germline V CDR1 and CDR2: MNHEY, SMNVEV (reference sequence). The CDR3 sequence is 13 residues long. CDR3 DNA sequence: TGTGCCAGCAGTTCCCGGGTTTTAGCGGGCTACACCTTC. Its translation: CASSSRVLAGYTF.

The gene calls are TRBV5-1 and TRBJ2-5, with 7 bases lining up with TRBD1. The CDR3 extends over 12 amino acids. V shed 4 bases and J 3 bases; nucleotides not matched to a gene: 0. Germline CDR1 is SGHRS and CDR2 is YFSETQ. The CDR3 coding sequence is TGCGCCAGCAGCCAGGGGGAAGAGACCCAGTACTTC. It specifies CASSQGEETQYF.

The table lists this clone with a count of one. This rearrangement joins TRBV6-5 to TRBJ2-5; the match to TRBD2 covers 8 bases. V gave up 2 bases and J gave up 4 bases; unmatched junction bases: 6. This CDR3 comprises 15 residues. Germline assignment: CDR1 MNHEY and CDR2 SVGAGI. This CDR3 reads CASSYPGLAPETQYF. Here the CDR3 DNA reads TGTGCCAGCAGTTACCCCGGACTAGCCCCAGAGACCCAGTACTTC.

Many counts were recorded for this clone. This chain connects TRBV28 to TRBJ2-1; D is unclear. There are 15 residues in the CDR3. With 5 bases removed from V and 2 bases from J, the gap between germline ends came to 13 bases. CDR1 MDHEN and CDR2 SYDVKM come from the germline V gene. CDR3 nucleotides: TGTGCCAGCAGTCCCGGCGGCGTGACCTACAATGAGCAGTTCTTC. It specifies CASSPGGVTYNEQFF.

The CDR3 loop is CASSPSGTRGNEQFF. In DNA form, the CDR3 reads TGTGCCAGCAGTCCTAGCGGGACCAGAGGGAATGAGCAGTTCTTC. This chain joins TRBV2 and TRBJ2-1; 9 bases agree with TRBD2. The CDR3 extends over 15 amino acids. Germline trimming cut 5 bases from V and 7 bases from J; bases unmatched to any gene: 9. Germline lookup yields CDR1 SNHLY and CDR2 FYNNEI.

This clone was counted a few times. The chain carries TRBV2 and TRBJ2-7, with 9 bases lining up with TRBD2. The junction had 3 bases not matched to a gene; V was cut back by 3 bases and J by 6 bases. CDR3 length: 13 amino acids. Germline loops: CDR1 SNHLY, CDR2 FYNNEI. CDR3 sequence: CASSEGGRGEQYF. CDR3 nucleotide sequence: TGTGCCAGCAGTGAGGGCGGGAGGGGCGAGCAGTACTTC.

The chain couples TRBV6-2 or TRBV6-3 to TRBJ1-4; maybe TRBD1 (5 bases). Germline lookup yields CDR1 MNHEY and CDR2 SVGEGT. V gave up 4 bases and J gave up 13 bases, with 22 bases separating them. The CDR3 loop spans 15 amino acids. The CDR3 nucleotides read TGTGCCAGCAGTTGGAAGGGGTTTCCCAGAAGTATACTGTTTTTT. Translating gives CASSWKGFPRSILFF.

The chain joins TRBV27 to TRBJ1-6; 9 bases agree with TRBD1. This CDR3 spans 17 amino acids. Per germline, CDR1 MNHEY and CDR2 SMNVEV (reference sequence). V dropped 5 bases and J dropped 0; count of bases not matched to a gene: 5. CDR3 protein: CASSPGTGYSYNSPLHF. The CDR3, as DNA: TGTGCCAGCAGTCCCGGGACAGGGTACTCCTATAATTCACCCCTCCACTTT.

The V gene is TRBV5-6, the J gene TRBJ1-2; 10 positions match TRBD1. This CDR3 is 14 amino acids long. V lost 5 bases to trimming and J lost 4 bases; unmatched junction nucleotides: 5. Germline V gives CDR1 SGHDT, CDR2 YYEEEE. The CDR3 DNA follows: TGTGCCAGCAGTCCGGACAGGGGGATCTATGGCTACACCTTC. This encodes CASSPDRGIYGYTF.

CDR3 coding DNA: TGTGCCAGCAGCTCAATGGGACAGGGCGTGTACGAGCAGTACTTC. It translates to CASSSMGQGVYEQYF. The chain is built from TRBV28 and TRBJ2-7; TRBD1 matches at 9 bases. J was trimmed by 4 bases and V by 6 bases; bases with no gene match: 10. Germline-derived CDR1 and CDR2 are MDHEN and SYDVKM. There are 15 residues in the CDR3.